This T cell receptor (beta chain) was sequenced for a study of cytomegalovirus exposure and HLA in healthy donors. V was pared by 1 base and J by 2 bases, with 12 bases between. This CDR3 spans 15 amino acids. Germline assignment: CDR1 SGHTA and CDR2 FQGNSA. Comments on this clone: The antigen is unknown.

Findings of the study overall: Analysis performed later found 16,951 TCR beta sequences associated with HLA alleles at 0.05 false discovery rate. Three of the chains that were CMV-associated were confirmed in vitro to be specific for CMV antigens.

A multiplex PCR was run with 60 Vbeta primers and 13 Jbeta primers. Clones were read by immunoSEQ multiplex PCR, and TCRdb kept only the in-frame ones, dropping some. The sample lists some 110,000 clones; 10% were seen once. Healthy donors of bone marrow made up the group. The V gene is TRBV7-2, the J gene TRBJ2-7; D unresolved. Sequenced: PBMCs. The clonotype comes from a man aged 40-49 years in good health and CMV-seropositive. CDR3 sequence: CASSLELLAPYEQYF. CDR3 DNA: TGTGCCAGCAGCTTAGAGCTCTTAGCACCCTACGAGCAGTACTTC.